This T cell receptor beta chain was recorded in a study of cytomegalovirus exposure and HLA in healthy donors. The CDR3 has 13 amino acids. Germline V gives CDR1 SQVTM, CDR2 ANQGSEA. Trimming cost V 7 bases and J 2 bases, with 14 bases left between them. Study-wide results and limits: Later analysis identified several of the most significant clusters that appeared linked to common viral pathogens.

This clone was seen only once. Its antigen remains unidentified. The PCR made use of 60 Vbeta and 13 Jbeta primers. Repertoires were generated with immunoSEQ multiplex PCR, while TCRdb's copy carries only in-frame clones and drops some. The data hold some 20,000 clones, with 75% observed a single time. Source material: PBMCs. The sequence came from a young man in good health and CMV-seronegative. This chain connects TRBV29-1 to TRBJ1-2; D is perhaps TRBD1 (6 bases). CDR3 DNA: TGCAGCGCCGCGCGCGACAGGAACTATGGCTACACCTTC. It codes for CSAARDRNYGYTF.